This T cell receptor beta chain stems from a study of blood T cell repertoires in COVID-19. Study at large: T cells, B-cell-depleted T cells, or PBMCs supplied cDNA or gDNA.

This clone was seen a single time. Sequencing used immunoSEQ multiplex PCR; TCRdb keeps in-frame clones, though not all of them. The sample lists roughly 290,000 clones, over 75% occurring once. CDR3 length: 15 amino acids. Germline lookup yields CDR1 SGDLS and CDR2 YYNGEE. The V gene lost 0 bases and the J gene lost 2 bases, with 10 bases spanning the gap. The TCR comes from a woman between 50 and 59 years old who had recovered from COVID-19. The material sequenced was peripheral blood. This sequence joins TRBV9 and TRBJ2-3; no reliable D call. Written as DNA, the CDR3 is TGTGCCAGCAGCGTAGCTCCAGATTTCACAGATACGCAGTATTTT. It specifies CASSVAPDFTDTQYF.